This T cell receptor (beta chain) appears in the sequencing data of a study of blood T cell repertoires in COVID-19. Looking at the study overall: Donors in the United States, Italy and Spain gave samples during acute or convalescent COVID-19. PBMCs, B-cell-depleted T cells, or T cells were the source of the cDNA or gDNA that made up the material.

TCRdb keeps only in-frame clones here, not all; method: immunoSEQ multiplex PCR. The sample holds over 150,000 clones, roughly 84% seen once. V dropped 6 bases and J dropped 4; count of bases not matched to a gene: 6. Germline loops: CDR1 WNHNN, CDR2 SYGVQD (reference sequence). This CDR3 contains 13 residues. The sequencing input was peripheral blood. The chain is built from TRBV10-1 and TRBJ2-7, with TRBD2 identical over 7 bases. The sequence derives from a man aged 65 to 79 with active or convalescent COVID-19. CDR3 bases: TGCGCCAGCAGCCCCCTCGGGGGGTACGAGCAGTACTTC. As protein: CASSPLGGYEQYF.